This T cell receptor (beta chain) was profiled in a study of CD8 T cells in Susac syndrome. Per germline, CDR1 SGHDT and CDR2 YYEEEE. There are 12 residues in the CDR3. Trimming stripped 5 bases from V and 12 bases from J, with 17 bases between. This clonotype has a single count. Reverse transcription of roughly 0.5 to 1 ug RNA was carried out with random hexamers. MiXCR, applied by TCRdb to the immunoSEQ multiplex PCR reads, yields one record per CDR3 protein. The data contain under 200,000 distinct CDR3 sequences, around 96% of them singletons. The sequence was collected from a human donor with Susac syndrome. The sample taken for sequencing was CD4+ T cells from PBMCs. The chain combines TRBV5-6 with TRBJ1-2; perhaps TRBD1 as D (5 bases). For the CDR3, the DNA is TGTGCCAGCAGACGGGACGGCGGCGGGGACACCTTC. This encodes CASRRDGGGDTF.